The 27 T cell receptor beta chains below all came from one sample that was sequenced in a study of post-analysis software for immune sequencing data. Unique molecular identifiers had been added to the TCR beta cDNA libraries. Using its own MiXCR run on the PCR reads, TCRdb lists one record per CDR3 protein. The sample has hundreds of thousands of distinct CDR3 sequences; 25% to 30% are singletons. These receptors are not linked to any known antigen. Study observations and caveats: Compared with controls, patients had more of 4 to 6 TRBV segments, including TRBV5-6, TRBV5-1 and TRBV20-1.

The specimen was blood. Receptors were obtained from a girl aged 10 to 17 with multiple sclerosis.

This clonotype was found a few times. The gene calls are TRBV20-1 and TRBJ1-4, with no clear D. V shed 0 bases and J shed 11 bases, with 16 bases lying between them. CDR1 DFQATT and CDR2 SNEGSKA come from the germline V gene (reference sequence). There are 14 residues in the CDR3. CDR3 bases: TGCAGTGCTAGAGATCCGTGGAGTGGTGAGAAACTGTTTTTT. Its translation is CSARDPWSGEKLFF.

The chain links TRBV5-1 to TRBJ2-3, with D maybe TRBD1 (6 bases). The ends were cut back, 0 bases at V and 2 bases at J, with 10 bases in the middle. Germline V CDR1 and CDR2: SGHRS, YFSETQ. This CDR3 has 15 amino acids. CDR3 region: CASSLELGATDTQYF. CDR3 nucleotides: TGCGCCAGCAGCTTGGAGTTGGGGGCCACAGATACGCAGTATTTT.

This clonotype has just a few counts. The rearrangement joins TRBV25-1 to TRBJ2-7, with unresolved D. V lost 3 bases, J lost 10 bases, and 13 bases lay in between. The CDR3 has 12 amino acids. The germline gives CDR1 MGHDK, CDR2 SYGVNS. CDR3 region: CASSDPSRAQYF. The CDR3 region has the DNA TGTGCCAGCAGTGACCCATCCCGGGCACAGTACTTC.

This clonotype was recorded many times. This chain joins TRBV5-1 and TRBJ2-5, with TRBD1 identical over 9 bases. CDR1 and CDR2 (germline): SGHRS, YFSETQ. V shed 5 bases, J shed 5 bases, and the junction held 7 bases outside the gene matches. The CDR3 extends over 14 amino acids. The CDR3 region is CASRVAGQGETQYF. As DNA, the CDR3 is TGCGCCAGCAGAGTCGCGGGACAGGGTGAGACCCAGTACTTC.

For the CDR3, the DNA is TGCAGTGTCTCCGTCCTAGAGGTCGGGGATACGCAGTATTTT. This encodes CSVSVLEVGDTQYF. V is TRBV20-1 and J is TRBJ2-3; no definite D call. CDR3 length equals 14 residues. Germline CDR1 reads DFQATT; CDR2 reads SNEGSKA (reference sequence). V lost 7 bases and J 6 bases, leaving 20 bases between the germline ends.

This clonotype was detected many times. The chain joins TRBV7-2 to TRBJ2-3; tentative D call: TRBD2 (5 bases). Germline V CDR1 and CDR2: SGHTA, FQGNSA. Trimming cost V 0 bases and J 6 bases, with 16 bases left between them. The CDR3 contains 16 residues. CDR3 region: CASSLAPWRRVDTQYF. CDR3 nucleotide sequence: TGTGCCAGCAGCTTAGCCCCCTGGAGGCGGGTGGATACGCAGTATTTT.

This clonotype occurred a few times. The rearrangement uses TRBV4-1 and TRBJ1-4; D unclear. Germline CDR1 reads MGHRA; CDR2 reads YSYEKL. The CDR3 is 13 amino acids. V was trimmed by 4 bases and J by 3 bases, leaving 6 bases between them. As DNA, the CDR3 is TGCGCCAGCAGCCTGACGGCTAATGAAAAACTGTTTTTT. It translates to CASSLTANEKLFF.

CDR3 loop: CASSLVLQSSYNEQFF. DNA of the CDR3: TGCGCCAGCAGCTTGGTTTTACAGAGCTCCTACAATGAGCAGTTCTTC. The V gene is TRBV5-1, the J gene TRBJ2-1, with D unclear. Germline CDR1 reads SGHRS; CDR2 reads YFSETQ. This CDR3 contains 16 residues. Trimming removed 0 bases from V and 0 bases from J, with 10 bases in between.

This clonotype turned up a few times. This chain links TRBV27 with TRBJ2-7, with 14 bases fitting TRBD2. V was pared by 4 bases and J by 4 bases, with 6 bases of the junction left unmatched. The CDR3 is 16 amino acids. Germline CDR1 and CDR2: MNHEY and SMNVEV (reference sequence). Here the CDR3 DNA reads TGTGCCAGCAGTTCCCCCGGGACTAGCGGGAGATACGAGCAGTACTTC. Amino acid sequence: CASSSPGTSGRYEQYF.

This clonotype was counted only a few times. V is TRBV6-6 and J is TRBJ1-2, with a tentative D call TRBD1 (6 bases). Looked up from germline, CDR1 is MNHNY and CDR2 is SVGAGI (reference sequence). This CDR3 has 13 amino acids. Trimming cost V 1 base and J 6 bases, with 9 bases left between them. CDR3 sequence (DNA): TGTGCCAGCAGTTACTTGACAGGAGATGGCTACACCTTC. This encodes CASSYLTGDGYTF.

V is TRBV5-1 and J is TRBJ2-5; weak D call: TRBD1 (6 bases). The CDR3 covers 18 residues. Germline CDR1 reads SGHRS; CDR2 reads YFSETQ. V lost 3 bases to trimming and J lost 0 bases, with 21 bases between them. CDR3 DNA: TGCGCCAGCAGCTCCCCCCGAGGGACATTGCCCCACCAAGAGACCCAGTACTTC. Translated: CASSSPRGTLPHQETQYF.

This clonotype showed up just once. The genes are TRBV6-5 and TRBJ2-1; weak D call: TRBD2 (6 bases). The better agreement between TRBJ2-7 and the DNA end casts doubt on the J call. Germline V gene sequence: CDR1 MNHEY, CDR2 SVGAGI. This CDR3 has 17 amino acids. The CDR3 sequence: CASSYSGAGSSYNEQYF. The CDR3 DNA is TGTGCCAGCAGTTACTCGGGCGCGGGGAGCTCCTACAATGAGCAGTACTTC.

This chain connects TRBV25-1 to TRBJ2-7; 7 bases line up with TRBD2. The CDR3 is made up of 16 amino acids. J lost 2 bases, V lost 7 bases, and 14 bases had no gene match. Looked up from germline, CDR1 is MGHDK and CDR2 is SYGVNS. The CDR3 DNA reads as TGTGCCAGCATTAAAAACGGGGGGTCCGACCCCTACGAGCAGTACTTC. It is translated as CASIKNGGSDPYEQYF.

This rearrangement joins TRBV29-1 to TRBJ2-1; 7 nucleotides agree with TRBD1. The germline CDR1 and CDR2 sequences are SQVTM and ANQGSEA. The CDR3 extends over 15 amino acids. J lost 4 bases, V lost 0 bases, and 6 bases had no gene match. The CDR3 here is CSVEDRTGVYNEQFF. In DNA form, the CDR3 reads TGCAGCGTTGAAGACCGGACAGGAGTTTACAATGAGCAGTTCTTC.

This clonotype was seen only a few times. In nucleotides, the CDR3 is TGCGCCAGCAGCCAACAATCTAGCGGTAACACAGATACGCAGTATTTT. Protein product: CASSQQSSGNTDTQYF. The chain combines TRBV4-3 with TRBJ2-3, with TRBD2 matching over 7 bases. V shed 2 bases and J 2 bases; nucleotides not matched to a gene: 7. The CDR3 consists of 16 residues. Germline-derived CDR1 and CDR2 are LGHNA and YSLEER.

Points on this clonotype: This may arise from a read error, as a much more abundant clone is one base away. The J gene is TRBJ2-7, the V gene TRBV5-6; 8 nucleotides align to TRBD2. Looked up from germline, CDR1 is SGHDT and CDR2 is YYEEEE. There are 15 residues in the CDR3. The CDR3 spells CVSSWTGRGSYEQYF. The CDR3 DNA is TGTGTCAGCAGCTGGACCGGGAGGGGTTCCTACGAGCAGTACTTC.

At least ten counts were recorded for this clonotype. V is TRBV10-3 and J is TRBJ2-7; tentatively, D is TRBD1 or TRBD2 (5 bases each). Germline V lookup: CDR1 ENHRY, CDR2 SYGVKD. The CDR3 runs to 14 residues. Between the trimmed V and J ends, which lost 0 bases and 3 bases, there was a span of 9 bases. The CDR3 sequence: CAISESGRVYEQYF. The CDR3 bases are TGTGCCATCAGTGAGTCGGGACGGGTCTACGAGCAGTACTTC.

The chain recombines TRBV6-6 with TRBJ2-2, with D perhaps matching TRBD2 (5 bases). The length of the CDR3 is 13 residues. The ends were cut back, 10 bases at V and 5 bases at J, with 14 bases in the middle. Per germline, CDR1 MNHNY and CDR2 SVGAGI (reference sequence). For the CDR3, the DNA is TGTGCCACCCGTCGGGATATTACCGGGGAGCTGTTTTTT. This gives the protein CATRRDITGELFF.

The chain carries TRBV6-1 and TRBJ2-1; 9 bases line up with TRBD1. V lost 5 bases, J lost 8 bases, and 16 bases stayed unmatched. CDR1 and CDR2 from the germline V gene are MNHNS and SASEGT. CDR3 size: 17 residues. CDR3 protein: CASSPLTGTGRLHEQFF. The DNA for the CDR3 is TGTGCCAGCAGTCCCTTGACCGGGACAGGGAGGCTCCATGAGCAGTTCTTC.

This clonotype was seen a handful of times. V gene TRBV6-5 combines with J gene TRBJ1-5; the D gene is possibly TRBD1 (6 bases). Germline loops: CDR1 MNHEY, CDR2 SVGAGI. The CDR3 totals 15 residues. V gave up 5 bases and J gave up 2 bases, with 13 bases separating them. Here the CDR3 reads CASSGRGGGNQPQHF. The CDR3 DNA follows: TGTGCCAGCAGTGGCAGGGGTGGCGGCAATCAGCCCCAGCATTTT.

V gene TRBV20-1 combines with J gene TRBJ2-2; 13 nucleotides align to TRBD2. The germline gives CDR1 DFQATT, CDR2 SNEGSKA (reference sequence). Trimming removed 0 bases from V and 4 bases from J; junction bases left unmatched: 8. The CDR3 is made up of 18 amino acids. CDR3 sequence: CSARDSGGLAGATGELFF. The DNA for the CDR3 is TGCAGTGCTAGAGATTCCGGAGGACTAGCGGGAGCCACCGGGGAGCTGTTTTTT.

V gene TRBV20-1 combines with J gene TRBJ2-3, with D maybe TRBD2 (6 bases). V dropped 5 bases and J dropped 2 bases, with 20 bases sitting between them. CDR3 size: 16 residues. Germline lookup yields CDR1 DFQATT and CDR2 SNEGSKA (reference sequence). CDR3 sequence (DNA): TGCAGTGCTCCGCTAAGAGGCGGGGTTATCACAGATACGCAGTATTTT. As protein: CSAPLRGGVITDTQYF.

The V gene is TRBV29-1, the J gene TRBJ2-7, with D unclear. V shed 2 bases and J shed 1 base, with 9 bases lying between them. The CDR3 extends over 13 amino acids. Germline loops: CDR1 SQVTM, CDR2 ANQGSEA. CDR3 in amino acids: CSVELLRSYEQYF. The CDR3 DNA sequence: TGCAGCGTTGAATTGCTCAGGTCCTACGAGCAGTACTTC.

This clonotype was seen a handful of times. This chain uses TRBV6-6 with TRBJ2-7, with D perhaps TRBD2 (6 bases). The CDR3 is 15 amino acids. Trimming removed 0 bases at V and 7 bases at J, with 16 bases between. The germline V gene has CDR1 MNHNY and CDR2 SVGAGI (reference sequence). CDR3 DNA sequence: TGTGCCAGCAGTTACTCATCCGGGGGAATTGGGGAGCAGTACTTC. Its translation: CASSYSSGGIGEQYF.

The J gene is TRBJ1-3, the V gene TRBV16; D is undetermined. The CDR3 totals 15 residues. V gave up 0 bases and J gave up 0 bases, with 6 bases separating them. CDR1 and CDR2 (germline): KGHSY, FQNENV. The CDR3 DNA follows: TGTGCCAGCAGCCAATCGGCCATCTCTGGAAACACCATATATTTT. It codes for CASSQSAISGNTIYF.

The table lists this clonotype with many counts. The rearrangement uses TRBV6-5 and TRBJ2-7; D possibly corresponds to TRBD2 (7 bases). With 0 bases removed from V and 0 bases from J, the gap between germline ends came to 21 bases. From germline, CDR1 is MNHEY and CDR2 SVGAGI. The CDR3 runs 19 residues. The CDR3 here is CASSYSSGAGAASSYEQYF. The CDR3 nucleotides are TGTGCCAGCAGTTACTCGAGTGGGGCGGGGGCTGCTAGCTCCTACGAGCAGTACTTC.

This clonotype was found a few times. V is TRBV7-2 and J is TRBJ2-3; D may match TRBD1 or TRBD2 (5 bases each). V shed 1 base and J shed 2 bases, with 13 bases lying between them. CDR1 SGHTA and CDR2 FQGNSA come from the germline V gene. This CDR3 contains 16 residues. CDR3 residues: CASSLEGTDPTDTQYF. CDR3 in DNA: TGTGCCAGCAGCTTAGAAGGGACCGACCCCACAGATACGCAGTATTTT.